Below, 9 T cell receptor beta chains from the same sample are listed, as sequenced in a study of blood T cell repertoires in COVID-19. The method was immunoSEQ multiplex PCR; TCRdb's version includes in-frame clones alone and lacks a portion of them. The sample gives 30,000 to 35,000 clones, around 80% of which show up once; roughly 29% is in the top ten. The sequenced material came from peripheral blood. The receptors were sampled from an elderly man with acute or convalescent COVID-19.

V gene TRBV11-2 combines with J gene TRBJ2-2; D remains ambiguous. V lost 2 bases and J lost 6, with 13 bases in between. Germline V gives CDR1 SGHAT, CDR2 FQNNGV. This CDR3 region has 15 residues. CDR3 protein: CASSLSLANAGELFF. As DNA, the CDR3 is TGTGCCAGCAGCTTAAGCCTTGCGAATGCCGGGGAGCTGTTTTTT.

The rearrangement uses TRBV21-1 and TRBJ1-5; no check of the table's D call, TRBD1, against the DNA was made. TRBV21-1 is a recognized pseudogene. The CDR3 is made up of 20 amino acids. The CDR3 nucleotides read TGTGCCAGCAGCCCCCAAGGCCGGGACAGGGGGCGCGATGACAATCAGCCCCAGCATTTT. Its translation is CASSPQGRDRGRDDNQPQHF.

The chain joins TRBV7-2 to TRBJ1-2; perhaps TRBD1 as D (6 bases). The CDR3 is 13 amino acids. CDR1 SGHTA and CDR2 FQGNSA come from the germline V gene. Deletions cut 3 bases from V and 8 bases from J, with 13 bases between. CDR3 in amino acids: CASSFNRERGYTF. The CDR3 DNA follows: TGTGCCAGCAGCTTTAACAGGGAAAGAGGCTACACCTTC.

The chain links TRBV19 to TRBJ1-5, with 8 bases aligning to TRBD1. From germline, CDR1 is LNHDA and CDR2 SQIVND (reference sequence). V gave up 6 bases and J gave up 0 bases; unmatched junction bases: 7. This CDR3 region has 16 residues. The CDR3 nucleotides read TGTGCCAGTAGCTCGGGACAGGACCGTAGCAATCAGCCCCAGCATTTT. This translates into CASSSGQDRSNQPQHF.

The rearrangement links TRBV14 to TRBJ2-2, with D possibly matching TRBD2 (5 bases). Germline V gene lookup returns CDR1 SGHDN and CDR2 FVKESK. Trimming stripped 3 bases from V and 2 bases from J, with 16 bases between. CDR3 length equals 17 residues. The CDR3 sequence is CASSHPRGAANTGELFF. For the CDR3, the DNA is TGTGCCAGCAGCCACCCACGGGGAGCGGCAAACACCGGGGAGCTGTTTTTT.

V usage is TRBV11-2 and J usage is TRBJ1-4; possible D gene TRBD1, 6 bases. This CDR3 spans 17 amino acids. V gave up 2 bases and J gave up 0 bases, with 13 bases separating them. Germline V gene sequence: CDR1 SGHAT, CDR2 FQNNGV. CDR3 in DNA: TGTGCCAGCAGCTTAAACCCTCACAGGGCAACTAATGAAAAACTGTTTTTT. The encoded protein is CASSLNPHRATNEKLFF.

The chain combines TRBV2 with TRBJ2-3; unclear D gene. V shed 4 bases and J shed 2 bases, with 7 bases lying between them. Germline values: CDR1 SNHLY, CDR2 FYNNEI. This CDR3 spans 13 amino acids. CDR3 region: CASSVRTTDTQYF. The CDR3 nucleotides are TGTGCCAGCAGTGTGCGTACCACAGATACGCAGTATTTT.

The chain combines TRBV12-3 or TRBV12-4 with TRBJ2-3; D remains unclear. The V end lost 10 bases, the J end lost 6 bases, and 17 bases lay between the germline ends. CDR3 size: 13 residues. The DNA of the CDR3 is TGTGCCACCAAACGCCGGGTTACTGATACGCAGTATTTT. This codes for CATKRRVTDTQYF.

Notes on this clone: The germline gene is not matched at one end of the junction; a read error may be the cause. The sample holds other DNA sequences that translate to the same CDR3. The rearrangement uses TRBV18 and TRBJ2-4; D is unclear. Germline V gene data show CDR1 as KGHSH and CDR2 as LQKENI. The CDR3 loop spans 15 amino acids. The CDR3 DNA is TGCGCCAGCTCCTATCTAGGAAATGCCAAAAACATTCAGTACTTC. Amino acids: CASSYLGNAKNIQYF.